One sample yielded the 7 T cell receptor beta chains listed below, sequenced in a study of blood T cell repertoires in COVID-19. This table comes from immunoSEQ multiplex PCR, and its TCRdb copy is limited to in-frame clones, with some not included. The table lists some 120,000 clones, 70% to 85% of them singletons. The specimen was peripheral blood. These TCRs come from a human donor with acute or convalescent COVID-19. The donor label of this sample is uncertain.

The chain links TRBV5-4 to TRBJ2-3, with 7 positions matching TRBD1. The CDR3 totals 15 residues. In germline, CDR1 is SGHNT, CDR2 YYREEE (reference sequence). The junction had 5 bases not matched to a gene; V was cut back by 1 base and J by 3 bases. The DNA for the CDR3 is TGTGCCAGCAGCTTGACAGGGGCCGTAACAGATACGCAGTATTTT. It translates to CASSLTGAVTDTQYF.

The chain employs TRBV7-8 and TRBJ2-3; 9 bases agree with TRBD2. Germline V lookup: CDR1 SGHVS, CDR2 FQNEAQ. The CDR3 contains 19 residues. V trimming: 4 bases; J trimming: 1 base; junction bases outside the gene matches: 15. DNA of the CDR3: TGTGCCAGCAGCTCGCCATGGGCTAAGCGGGGGGTGGGCACAGATACGCAGTATTTT. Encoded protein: CASSSPWAKRGVGTDTQYF.

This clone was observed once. CDR3 in amino acids: CASSFRLTDTQYF. CDR3 in DNA: TGTGCCAGCAGCTTCCGACTCACAGATACGCAGTATTTT. The chain couples TRBV9 to TRBJ2-3; D remains ambiguous. Germline V CDR1 and CDR2: SGDLS, YYNGEE. V lost 4 bases to trimming and J lost 2 bases, with 8 bases between them. CDR3 size: 13 residues.

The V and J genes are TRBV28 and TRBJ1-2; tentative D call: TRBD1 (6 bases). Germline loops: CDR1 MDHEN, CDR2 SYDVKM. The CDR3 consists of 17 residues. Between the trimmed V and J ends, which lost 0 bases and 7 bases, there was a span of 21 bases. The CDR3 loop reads CASSLWLIQGKLGGYTF. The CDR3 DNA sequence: TGTGCCAGCAGTTTATGGTTGATTCAGGGGAAATTGGGTGGCTACACCTTC.

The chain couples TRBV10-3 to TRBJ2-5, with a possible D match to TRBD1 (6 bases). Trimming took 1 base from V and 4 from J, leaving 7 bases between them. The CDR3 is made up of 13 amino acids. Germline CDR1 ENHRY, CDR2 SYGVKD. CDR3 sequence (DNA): TGTGCCATCAGTGAGTGGGGGCTAGAGACCCAGTACTTC. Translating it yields CAISEWGLETQYF.

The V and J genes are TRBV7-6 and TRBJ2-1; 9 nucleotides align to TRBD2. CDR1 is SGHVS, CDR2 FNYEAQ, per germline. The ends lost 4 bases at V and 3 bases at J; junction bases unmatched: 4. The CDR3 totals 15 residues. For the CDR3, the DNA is TGTGCCAGCAGCTCCGGGACTAGCTTCTACAATGAGCAGTTCTTC. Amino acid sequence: CASSSGTSFYNEQFF.

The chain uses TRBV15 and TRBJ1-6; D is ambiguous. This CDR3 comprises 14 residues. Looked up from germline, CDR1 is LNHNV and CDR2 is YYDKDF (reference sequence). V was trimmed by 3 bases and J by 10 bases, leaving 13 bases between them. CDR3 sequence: CATSSEEGSSPLHF. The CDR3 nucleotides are TGTGCCACCAGCAGCGAGGAAGGTAGCTCACCCCTCCACTTT.